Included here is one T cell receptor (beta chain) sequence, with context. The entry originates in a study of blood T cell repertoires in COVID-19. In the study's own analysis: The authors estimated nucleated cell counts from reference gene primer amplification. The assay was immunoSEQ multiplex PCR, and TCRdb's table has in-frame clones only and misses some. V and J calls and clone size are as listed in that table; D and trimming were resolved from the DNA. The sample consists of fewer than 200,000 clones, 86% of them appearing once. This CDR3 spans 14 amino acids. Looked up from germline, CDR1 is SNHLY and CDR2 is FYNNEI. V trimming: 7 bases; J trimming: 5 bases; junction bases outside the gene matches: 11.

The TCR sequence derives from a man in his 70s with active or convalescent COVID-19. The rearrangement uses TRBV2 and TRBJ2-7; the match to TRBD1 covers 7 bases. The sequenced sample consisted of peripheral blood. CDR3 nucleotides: TGTGCCAGCACTCAACAGGGGCCGGCCGACGAGCAGTACTTC. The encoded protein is CASTQQGPADEQYF.